This T cell receptor beta chain was captured in a study of shared clonotypes between healthy human individuals. Study overall: A donor's plate count was three for CD4 naive and three for CD4 memory; CD8 naive had two and CD8 memory one.

Positively selected for CCR7, the CD45RO-negative cells used as naive CD8 cells excluded terminally differentiated effector memory CD45RA+ cells. Adult donors, all healthy and HIV-negative, had no recent acute infections or vaccinations. Once extracted for a subset, genomic DNA was divided evenly among several immunoSEQ plates. On sorted subsets, replicate PCRs used 150 to 250 ng DNA, or 27,000 or so T cell genomes. The data were produced by immunoSEQ multiplex PCR, yet TCRdb's version contains in-frame clones alone and is incomplete. The table has some 2 million clones, less than 95% seen once. Trimming stripped 2 bases from V and 3 bases from J, with 11 bases between. The CDR3 length is 14 residues. Per germline, CDR1 ENHRY and CDR2 SYGVKD.

V and J are TRBV10-3 and TRBJ2-7; D is ambiguous. Sequencing input: naive CD8+ T cells sorted from blood. This receptor was taken from a man in his late teens or twenties in good health. For the CDR3, the DNA is TGTGCCATCAGTGAGCCCCCCCGAGGCTACGAGCAGTACTTC. Encoded protein: CAISEPPRGYEQYF.